This is a list of T cell receptor beta chains from one sample in a study of blood T cell repertoires in COVID-19. TCRdb's copy holds only in-frame clones and misses some; the assay was immunoSEQ multiplex PCR. Here the sample spans 170,000 or so clones, around three quarters being singletons. The sequencing sample was made of peripheral blood. The receptors were gathered from a man aged 65-85 years with active or convalescent COVID-19. Both conserved end residues are part of each CDR3. The D gene is left open where the match is weak. The listing skips clone size in some rows; elsewhere it reads once, few, many or a size class.

j_call | d_call | v_call | clone_size | cdr3_nt | cdr3_aa
TRBJ1-3 | TRBD1 | TRBV18 | NA | TGTGCCAGCTCACCACCGCAGGGGGCGAACACCATATATTTT | CASSPPQGANTIYF
TRBJ2-5 | NA | TRBV6-2/TRBV6-3 | NA | TGTGCCAGCAGTGACGCCAGGTTATTAGAGACCCAGTACTTC | CASSDARLLETQYF
TRBJ1-6 | NA | TRBV13 | few | TGTGCCAGCAGCAAGGGGGTCCAAGGACCCCACTTT | CASSKGVQGPHF
TRBJ2-7 | TRBD1 | TRBV19 | NA | TGTGCCAGTAGTCCTGGGAAGGGGGCGACCTACGAGCAGTACTTC | CASSPGKGATYEQYF
TRBJ2-1 | TRBD2 | TRBV6-6 | once | TGTGCCAGCAGTTACTCGCTGGCGGGAGGGGGAAATGAGCAGTTCTTC | CASSYSLAGGGNEQFF
TRBJ2-5 | TRBD1 | TRBV9 | NA | TGTGCCAGCAGCGCATCGGGACAGGTATCCGGGGAGACCCAGTACTTC | CASSASGQVSGETQYF
TRBJ2-5 | TRBD2 | TRBV4-1 | NA | TGCGCCAGCAGCCCCGAACCGGGACTAGCGGTAAGGGAGACCCAGTACTTC | CASSPEPGLAVRETQYF
TRBJ2-7 | TRBD1 | TRBV5-6 | NA | TGTGCCAGCAGCTTGTTCGGGACAGGGGGTAGGGAGCAGTACTTC | CASSLFGTGGREQYF
TRBJ2-7 | TRBD2 | TRBV9 | NA | TGTGCCAGCAGCGCGGGAGGGGTCGCCTACGAGCAGTACTTC | CASSAGGVAYEQYF
TRBJ2-7 | NA | TRBV3-1/TRBV3-2 | few | TGTGCCAGCAGCCAAGATTTCGTTCCAGGGTCCTACGAGCAGTACTTC | CASSQDFVPGSYEQYF
TRBJ2-1 | TRBD2 | TRBV15 | NA | TGTGCCACCAGCGCCGGCGGGGGGAGCCACAATGAGCAGTTCTTC | CATSAGGGSHNEQFF
TRBJ1-4 | NA | TRBV6-1 | NA | TGTGCCAGCAGTGAAGAGTTAGGGGGTGGAGAAAAACTGTTTTTT | CASSEELGGGEKLFF
TRBJ1-5 | NA | TRBV6-1 | NA | TGTGCCAGCAGTGACAGCGATCAGCCCCAGCATTTT | CASSDSDQPQHF
TRBJ2-3 | NA | TRBV10-3 | NA | TGTGCCATCAGTGAGTCTTCTACTAGCACAGATACGCAGTATTTT | CAISESSTSTDTQYF
TRBJ1-2 | NA | TRBV12-3/TRBV12-4 | NA | TGTGCCAGCAGTTTAGCGGGGGCTTATGGCTACACCTTC | CASSLAGAYGYTF